This entry lists 21 T cell receptor beta chains sequenced from one sample in a study of T cell responses to AZD1222 COVID-19 vaccine. Clones were sequenced by immunoSEQ multiplex PCR, and TCRdb holds only the in-frame ones, with some missing. This table holds approximately 110,000 clones, 70% to 90% found once. Material: peripheral blood, obtained on day 0 of AZD1222 vaccination. The receptors derive from an adult in good health.

The chain links TRBV24-1 to TRBJ2-2; no firm D call. This CDR3 spans 12 amino acids. Trimming pared 10 bases from V and 4 bases from J, leaving 9 bases between. Per the germline V gene, CDR1 is KGHDR and CDR2 is SFDVKD. CDR3: CATSQVTGELFF. Here the CDR3 DNA reads TGTGCCACTAGCCAGGTCACCGGGGAGCTGTTTTTT.

The rearrangement links TRBV6-1 to TRBJ2-1, with D possibly being TRBD2 (7 bases). Trimming cost V 3 bases and J 2 bases, with 11 bases left between them. This CDR3 comprises 15 residues. Germline V gene data show CDR1 as MNHNS and CDR2 as SASEGT. In nucleotides, the CDR3 is TGTGCCAGCAGTGAGCGGGGGCCACCCTACAATGAGCAGTTCTTC. This encodes CASSERGPPYNEQFF.

This clone was observed a few times. The V and J genes are TRBV18 and TRBJ1-1, with unresolved D. The CDR3 has 13 amino acids. Germline values: CDR1 KGHSH, CDR2 LQKENI. The ends were cut back, 1 base at V and 3 bases at J, with 6 bases in the middle. CDR3: CASSPLRDTEAFF. For the CDR3, the DNA is TGTGCCAGCTCACCACTTAGAGACACTGAAGCTTTCTTT.

The chain employs TRBV5-1 and TRBJ2-2; D is unresolved. This CDR3 is built from 14 residues. The germline CDR1 and CDR2 sequences are SGHRS and YFSETQ. Between the trimmed V and J ends, which lost 0 bases and 10 bases, there was a span of 13 bases. The DNA of the CDR3 is TGCGCCAGCAGCTTGGCGAGGACCAGCGAGGAGCTGTTTTTT. As protein: CASSLARTSEELFF.

The chain joins TRBV9 to TRBJ1-4; the D gene is possibly TRBD1 (5 bases). This CDR3 has 14 amino acids. V was pared by 3 bases and J by 4 bases, with 10 bases between. CDR1 is SGDLS, CDR2 YYNGEE, per germline. The CDR3 spells CASSAGSGNEKLFF. DNA for the CDR3: TGTGCCAGCAGCGCAGGGTCGGGTAATGAAAAACTGTTTTTT.

The CDR3, as DNA: TGTGCCAGCTCACTAACCAGGGGAGGCGTTGGAAACACCATATATTTT. Its protein product is CASSLTRGGVGNTIYF. The chain joins TRBV18 to TRBJ1-3; perhaps TRBD1 as D (6 bases). The V and J ends lost 4 bases and 3 bases respectively, with 16 bases between them. Germline V gene sequence: CDR1 KGHSH, CDR2 LQKENI. CDR3 length: 16 residues.

This chain connects TRBV6-4 to TRBJ1-1; D remains unclear. The CDR3 spans 13 residues. The V gene's germline CDR1 is MRHNA and CDR2 SNTAGT. Trimming pared 4 bases from V and 10 bases from J, leaving 16 bases between. The CDR3 spells CASSATVPGIAFF. The CDR3 DNA sequence: TGTGCCAGCAGTGCCACGGTCCCTGGTATAGCTTTCTTT.

J is TRBJ2-6 and V is TRBV11-3; TRBD1 agrees at 7 bases. V trimming: 5 bases; J trimming: 4 bases; junction bases outside the gene matches: 8. This CDR3 is built from 16 residues. Germline values: CDR1 SGHNT, CDR2 YENEEA. The CDR3 coding sequence is TGTGCCAGCAGCACCCAGACAGGGTACGGGGCCAACGTCCTGACTTTC. Amino acids: CASSTQTGYGANVLTF.

The CDR3 nucleotides read TGTGCCACGATTCAGCTAACTAACTATGGCTACACCTTC. Protein: CATIQLTNYGYTF. The chain has TRBV28 and TRBJ1-2; D unresolved. V was clipped by 10 bases and J by 0 bases, with 12 bases between them. This CDR3 region has 13 residues. Germline-derived CDR1 and CDR2 are MDHEN and SYDVKM.

This clone came up once. This chain links TRBV6-1 with TRBJ1-2; D is possibly TRBD1 (6 bases). The germline V gene has CDR1 MNHNS and CDR2 SASEGT. This CDR3 comprises 13 residues. The germline V and J ends were trimmed by 3 bases and 3 bases, with 8 bases remaining between them. DNA for the CDR3: TGTGCCAGCAGTGAGGGGGGCTACTATGGCTACACCTTC. Translation gives CASSEGGYYGYTF.

This clone was counted only a few times. The chain has TRBV6-6 and TRBJ2-7, with 11 bases fitting TRBD1. The CDR3 extends over 14 amino acids. CDR1 is MNHNY, CDR2 SVGAGI, per germline (reference sequence). V shed 6 bases, J shed 5 bases, and the junction held 6 bases outside the gene matches. The CDR3 bases are TGTGCCAGCAGCTTTGGACAGGGGGCGGACGAGCAGTACTTC. As protein: CASSFGQGADEQYF.

This chain links TRBV11-2 with TRBJ2-7; 8 bases fit TRBD1. The length of the CDR3 is 17 residues. Looked up from germline, CDR1 is SGHAT and CDR2 is FQNNGV. J was trimmed by 7 bases and V by 1 base; bases with no gene match: 15. The CDR3 here is CASSLGSFGQGSGEQYF. The CDR3 bases are TGTGCCAGCAGCTTAGGCTCATTTGGACAGGGATCGGGTGAGCAGTACTTC.

DNA of the CDR3: TGCAGTGCTAGGACGGATGAGCAGTTCTTC. Translating it yields CSARTDEQFF. V gene TRBV20-1 combines with J gene TRBJ2-1; D gene uncertain. Germline lookup yields CDR1 DFQATT and CDR2 SNEGSKA (reference sequence). Trimming removed 3 bases from V and 8 bases from J, with 5 bases in between. The CDR3 consists of 10 residues.

V usage is TRBV19 and J usage is TRBJ2-5; the match to TRBD2 covers 7 bases. The CDR3 extends over 15 amino acids. Germline V gene data show CDR1 as LNHDA and CDR2 as SQIVND (reference sequence). Germline trimming cut 5 bases from V and 5 bases from J; bases unmatched to any gene: 11. The CDR3 here is CASSSLGGSGETQYF. In DNA form, the CDR3 reads TGTGCCAGTAGTTCGCTGGGAGGGTCCGGGGAGACCCAGTACTTC.

V gene TRBV27 combines with J gene TRBJ2-7; 8 bases agree with TRBD1. This CDR3 comprises 16 residues. Germline V gene data show CDR1 as MNHEY and CDR2 as SMNVEV (reference sequence). V dropped 2 bases and J dropped 4; count of bases not matched to a gene: 10. CDR3 protein: CASSLGAGRGPYEQYF. DNA of the CDR3: TGTGCCAGCAGTTTAGGTGCGGGCAGGGGGCCATACGAGCAGTACTTC.

This clone was recorded only once. The chain combines TRBV19 with TRBJ1-1; D is possibly TRBD1 (6 bases). With 9 bases removed from V and 0 bases from J, the gap between germline ends came to 11 bases. This CDR3 is built from 13 residues. Germline lookup yields CDR1 LNHDA and CDR2 SQIVND (reference sequence). CDR3 residues: CARETGMNTEAFF. CDR3 DNA sequence: TGTGCCAGAGAGACAGGAATGAACACTGAAGCTTTCTTT.

The chain carries TRBV6-5 and TRBJ1-2, with D unclear. The germline V and J ends were trimmed by 5 bases and 4 bases, with 14 bases remaining between them. Germline CDR1 and CDR2: MNHEY and SVGAGI. The CDR3 runs 14 residues. The chain's CDR3 is CASSILPWFYGYTF. The CDR3 nucleotides read TGTGCCAGCAGTATACTCCCCTGGTTCTATGGCTACACCTTC.

The chain joins TRBV11-2 to TRBJ1-1; D is undetermined. This CDR3 comprises 13 residues. V was cut by 6 bases and J by 4 bases, with 12 bases left in between. The germline CDR1 and CDR2 sequences are SGHAT and FQNNGV. The CDR3 DNA follows: TGTGCCAGCAGAGTAGCGGAGTCCACTGAAGCTTTCTTT. Translation gives CASRVAESTEAFF.

This clone was recorded once. The V gene is TRBV7-3, the J gene TRBJ2-5; perhaps TRBD1 as D (5 bases). The CDR3 consists of 15 residues. Germline loops: CDR1 SGHTA, CDR2 FQGTGA. V lost 0 bases to trimming and J lost 2 bases, with 10 bases between them. The CDR3 DNA reads TGTGCCAGCAGCTTAACGTCACAGGAACAAGAGACCCAGTACTTC. This codes for CASSLTSQEQETQYF.

The rearrangement links TRBV12-3 or TRBV12-4 to TRBJ2-5, with no clear D. The CDR3 covers 13 residues. Deletions cut 5 bases from V and 2 bases from J, with 9 bases between. The CDR3 loop reads CASSRDEQETQYF. In DNA, the CDR3 is TGTGCCAGCAGTCGTGATGAGCAAGAGACCCAGTACTTC.

This chain connects TRBV3-1 (or the pseudogene TRBV3-2) to TRBJ2-6; D remains unclear. CDR1 LGHDT and CDR2 YNNKEL come from the germline V gene (reference sequence). The CDR3 contains 13 residues. V shed 4 bases and J shed 0 bases, with 1 base lying between them. CDR3: CASSPSGANVLTF. The DNA of the CDR3 is TGTGCCAGCAGCCCCTCTGGGGCCAACGTCCTGACTTTC.